A selection of T cell receptor beta chains follows, all from one sample in a study of early T cells in non-severe SARS-CoV-2 infection. MiXCR, run by TCRdb on the 5' RACE reads, gives a single entry per CDR3 protein. The table includes about 26,000 distinct CDR3 sequences, 5.3% detected once. Sequencing was carried out using whole blood. These TCRs come from an adult who was a healthcare worker with PCR-confirmed SARS-CoV-2 infection or an uninfected control (not recorded which). Each CDR3 is given with its conserved first and last residue. The D gene is left open where the match is weak. Size values are once, few and many counts, or a class for expanded clones, and some rows have none.

J gene	D gene	V gene	clone size	CDR3 protein	CDR3 DNA
TRBJ2-1	NA	TRBV7-9	few	CASSLGIADGDNEQFF	TGTGCCAGCAGTTTAGGCATAGCTGACGGTGACAATGAGCAGTTCTTC
TRBJ2-5	TRBD2	TRBV29-1	NA	CSVATSGSSETQYF	TGCAGCGTTGCCACTAGCGGGAGTAGTGAGACCCAGTACTTC
TRBJ2-1	NA	TRBV20-1	NA	CSARDWREDNNEQFF	TGCAGTGCTAGAGATTGGAGGGAGGACAACAATGAGCAGTTCTTC
TRBJ1-3	NA	TRBV20-1	many	CSARDAAGAGNTIYF	TGCAGTGCTAGAGATGCCGCGGGGGCCGGAAACACCATATATTTT
TRBJ2-7	NA	TRBV27	many	CASSLNRAHEQYF	TGTGCCAGCAGTTTAAACAGGGCCCACGAGCAGTACTTC
TRBJ2-1	NA	TRBV21-1	NA	CASRGTSGSIEFF	TGTGCCAGCCGCGGGACTAGCGGGAGTATTGAGTTCTTC
TRBJ2-1	TRBD2	TRBV7-3	few	CASSREVLGNEQFF	TGTGCCAGCAGCCGGGAGGTCCTTGGGAATGAGCAGTTCTTC
TRBJ2-3	TRBD2	TRBV20-1	many	CSARTLAGTDTQYF	TGCAGTGCTAGAACTCTAGCGGGCACAGATACGCAGTATTTT
TRBJ1-4	NA	TRBV5-1	many	CASSLGQTNEKLFF	TGCGCCAGCAGCTTGGGACAGACTAATGAAAAACTGTTTTTT
TRBJ2-1	TRBD1	TRBV7-8	many	CASSPGVNRGVNEQFF	TGTGCCAGCAGCCCAGGGGTGAACAGGGGAGTCAATGAGCAGTTCTTC
TRBJ2-2	TRBD2	TRBV9	many	CASSVGGLAGTGELFF	TGTGCCAGCAGCGTAGGGGGACTAGCGGGAACCGGGGAGCTGTTTTTT
TRBJ2-7	TRBD1	TRBV28	many	CASSSQTGGMKYEQYF	TGTGCCAGCAGTTCCCAGACAGGGGGCATGAAGTACGAGCAGTACTTC
TRBJ2-1	TRBD2	TRBV6-4	many	CASSDRGRGYNEQFF	TGTGCCAGCAGTGACCGGGGGAGGGGTTACAATGAGCAGTTCTTC
TRBJ2-2	NA	TRBV7-6	many	CASTLTRTNTGELFF	TGTGCCAGCACCCTAACTAGGACGAACACCGGGGAGCTGTTTTTT
TRBJ2-1	NA	TRBV29-1	many	CSAILDHNEQFF	TGCAGCGCGATCCTAGATCACAATGAGCAGTTCTTC
TRBJ2-1	TRBD2	TRBV3-1	medium-sized	CASSQVLTSGSGMNEQFF	TGTGCCAGCAGCCAAGTGTTGACTAGCGGGAGCGGTATGAATGAGCAGTTCTTC
TRBJ2-1	TRBD2	TRBV28	many	CASSLGVGSGAYNEQFF	TGTGCCAGCAGTTTAGGCGTGGGGAGCGGGGCCTACAATGAGCAGTTCTTC
TRBJ2-2	NA	TRBV20-1	few	CSASTGEGANGELFF	TGCAGTGCTTCCACAGGGGAGGGAGCGAACGGGGAGCTGTTTTTT
TRBJ2-7	NA	TRBV11-2	NA	CASSTAYEQYF	TGTGCCAGCAGCACCGCCTACGAGCAGTACTTC
TRBJ2-5	TRBD2	TRBV7-2	many	CASSFPLAGVETQYF	TGTGCCAGCAGCTTCCCCCTAGCGGGAGTAGAGACCCAGTACTTC
TRBJ2-5	TRBD2	TRBV4-2	many	CASSRKLAGLQETQYF	TGTGCCAGCAGCCGAAAACTAGCGGGTCTTCAAGAGACCCAGTACTTC
TRBJ2-5	NA	TRBV28	few	CASVPGPGVETQYF	TGTGCCAGCGTCCCGGGACCCGGAGTCGAGACCCAGTACTTC
TRBJ2-1	TRBD2	TRBV4-2	many	CASSPLAVPNEQFF	TGTGCCAGCAGCCCCCTAGCGGTCCCGAATGAGCAGTTCTTC
TRBJ2-5	TRBD2	TRBV10-3	NA	CAISRLAEQETQYF	TGTGCCATCAGTCGACTAGCGGAACAAGAGACCCAGTACTTC
TRBJ2-6	NA	TRBV6-5	many	CATKRTSSGANVLTF	TGTGCCACCAAAAGAACGAGCTCTGGGGCCAACGTCCTGACTTTC
TRBJ2-5	NA	TRBV20-1	many	CSEADRIKETQYF	TGCAGTGAGGCAGACAGAATTAAAGAGACCCAGTACTTC
TRBJ2-7	NA	TRBV12-3/TRBV12-4	NA	CASTLGRATYEQYF	TGTGCCAGCACTTTGGGGCGGGCCACCTACGAGCAGTACTTC
TRBJ1-1	NA	TRBV11-2	few	CASSRFRGLTEAFF	TGTGCCAGCAGCCGGTTCAGGGGTTTGACTGAAGCTTTCTTT
TRBJ2-7	TRBD1	TRBV4-3	many	CASSQDQGASSYEQYF	TGCGCCAGCAGCCAAGATCAGGGGGCAAGCTCCTACGAGCAGTACTTC
TRBJ1-3	TRBD1	TRBV12-3/TRBV12-4	NA	CASILDRVSGNTIYF	TGTGCCAGCATCCTCGACAGGGTCTCTGGAAACACCATATATTTT
TRBJ2-1	TRBD2	TRBV20-1	many	CSAMTSDEQFF	TGCAGTGCTATGACTAGCGATGAGCAGTTCTTC
TRBJ2-1	NA	TRBV5-1	many	CASSRRMGQTTNNEQFF	TGCGCCAGCAGTCGTCGTATGGGTCAAACTACGAACAATGAGCAGTTCTTC
TRBJ2-5	NA	TRBV29-1	many	CSVGGAGETQYF	TGCAGCGTTGGGGGAGCGGGAGAGACCCAGTACTTC
TRBJ2-1	TRBD2	TRBV6-2/TRBV6-3	NA	CASSPSGRAGSYNEQFF	TGTGCCAGCAGTCCTAGCGGGAGGGCCGGATCCTACAATGAGCAGTTCTTC
TRBJ2-1	NA	TRBV20-1	many	CSARDHNEQFF	TGCAGTGCTAGAGACCACAATGAGCAGTTCTTC
TRBJ2-7	TRBD2	TRBV6-5	medium-sized	CASRRGLAEAYEQYF	TGTGCCAGCAGGAGGGGACTAGCGGAAGCCTACGAGCAGTACTTC
TRBJ2-1	TRBD2	TRBV10-2	many	CASIGLAGLMEQFF	TGCGCCAGCATAGGACTAGCGGGGTTAATGGAGCAGTTCTTC
TRBJ2-1	NA	TRBV10-3	NA	CAISESLAEAYNEQFF	TGTGCCATCAGTGAGTCGTTGGCGGAAGCCTACAATGAGCAGTTCTTC
TRBJ2-7	TRBD2	TRBV7-6	many	CASSRTSGTYEQYF	TGTGCCAGCAGCCGGACTAGCGGTACCTACGAGCAGTACTTC
TRBJ2-5	TRBD2	TRBV5-4	many	CASSSRTSGRGTQYF	TGTGCCAGCAGCTCAAGGACTAGCGGGAGGGGGACCCAGTACTTC
TRBJ2-3	TRBD2	TRBV7-8	NA	CASSYRLAGTRTDTQYF	TGTGCCAGCAGCTACAGACTAGCGGGTACTAGAACAGATACGCAGTATTTT
TRBJ2-3	TRBD2	TRBV29-1	many	CSVRREGRADTQYF	TGCAGCGTTAGACGGGAGGGCCGAGCAGATACGCAGTATTTT
TRBJ2-6	TRBD1	TRBV7-3	many	CASRSTGFGGANVLTF	TGTGCCAGCAGGTCGACAGGGTTTGGAGGGGCCAACGTCCTGACTTTC
TRBJ1-5	NA	TRBV7-9	many	CASSLGQRNQPQHF	TGTGCCAGCAGCCTTGGACAGCGCAATCAGCCCCAGCATTTT
TRBJ1-2	NA	TRBV29-1	many	CSAQLGGGYNYGYTF	TGCAGCGCCCAACTAGGGGGAGGGTATAACTATGGCTACACCTTC
TRBJ2-5	TRBD2	TRBV28	many	CASSLAGGPPYF	TGTGCCAGCAGCTTAGCGGGAGGGCCTCCGTACTTC
TRBJ2-3	NA	TRBV7-9	many	CASSLEGVADTQYF	TGTGCCAGCAGCTTAGAGGGAGTTGCAGATACGCAGTATTTT
TRBJ2-5	NA	TRBV5-1	many	CASSTGHGTQYF	TGCGCCAGCAGCACGGGACACGGGACCCAGTACTTC
TRBJ2-7	TRBD1	TRBV3-1	few	CASSQVRTGGGEQYF	TGTGCCAGCAGCCAAGTTCGGACAGGGGGTGGCGAGCAGTACTTC
TRBJ1-5	NA	TRBV15	many	CATSRDTADQPQHF	TGTGCCACCAGCAGAGATACGGCGGATCAGCCCCAGCATTTT
TRBJ2-5	NA	TRBV2	many	CASSEGDETQYF	TGTGCCAGCAGTGAAGGGGACGAGACCCAGTACTTC
TRBJ2-2	TRBD2	TRBV27	many	CASSPGLAGVRELFF	TGTGCCAGCAGTCCAGGACTAGCGGGAGTTCGGGAGCTGTTTTTT
TRBJ2-1	NA	TRBV15	few	CATSRTGTHNEQFF	TGTGCCACCAGCAGAACGGGGACGCACAATGAGCAGTTCTTC
TRBJ1-6	TRBD1	TRBV7-2	NA	CASSPYGTGVSPLHF	TGTGCCAGCAGCCCGTACGGGACAGGGGTTTCACCCCTCCACTTT
TRBJ1-6	TRBD1	TRBV28	many	CASSTRDRADSPLHF	TGTGCCAGCAGTACCCGGGACAGGGCTGATTCACCCCTCCACTTT
TRBJ1-2	TRBD1	TRBV28	many	CASSSRDRASRGYTF	TGTGCCAGCAGTTCTCGGGACAGGGCGTCCAGAGGCTACACCTTC
TRBJ1-5	TRBD1	TRBV5-1	many	CASSLGPGTGGNQPQHF	TGCGCCAGCAGCTTGGGTCCCGGGACAGGGGGCAATCAGCCCCAGCATTTT
TRBJ1-2	NA	TRBV7-2	NA	CASSLGRGNYGYTF	TGTGCCAGCAGCTTAGGCAGGGGTAACTATGGCTACACCTTC
TRBJ2-1	TRBD2	TRBV7-2	NA	CASSPRDYPGLNEQFF	TGTGCCAGCAGCCCTAGGGACTACCCGGGCCTAAATGAGCAGTTCTTC
TRBJ2-5	NA	TRBV20-1	many	CSARDERAQETQYF	TGCAGTGCTAGAGATGAACGGGCTCAAGAGACCCAGTACTTC